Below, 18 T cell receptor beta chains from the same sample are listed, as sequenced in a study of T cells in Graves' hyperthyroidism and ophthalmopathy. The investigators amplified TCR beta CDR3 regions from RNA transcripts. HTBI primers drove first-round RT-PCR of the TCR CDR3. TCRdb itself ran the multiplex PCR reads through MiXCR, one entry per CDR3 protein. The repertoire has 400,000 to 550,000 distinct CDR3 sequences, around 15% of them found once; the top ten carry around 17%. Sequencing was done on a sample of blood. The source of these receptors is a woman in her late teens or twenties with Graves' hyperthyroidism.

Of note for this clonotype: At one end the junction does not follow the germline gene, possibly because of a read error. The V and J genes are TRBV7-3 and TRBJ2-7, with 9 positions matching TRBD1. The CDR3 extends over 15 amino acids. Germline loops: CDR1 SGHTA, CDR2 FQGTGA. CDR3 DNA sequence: TGTGCCAGCAGCTTCGGACAGGGGCTAGCCTACGAGCGGTACTTC. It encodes CASSFGQGLAYERYF.

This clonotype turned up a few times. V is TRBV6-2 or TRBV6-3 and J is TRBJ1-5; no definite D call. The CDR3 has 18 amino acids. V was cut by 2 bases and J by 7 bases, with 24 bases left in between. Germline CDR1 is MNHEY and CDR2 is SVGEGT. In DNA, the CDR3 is TGTGCCAGCAGTTACCCCCCCTCCCCAACAAGAAGCGGCCAGCCCCAGCATTTT. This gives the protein CASSYPPSPTRSGQPQHF.

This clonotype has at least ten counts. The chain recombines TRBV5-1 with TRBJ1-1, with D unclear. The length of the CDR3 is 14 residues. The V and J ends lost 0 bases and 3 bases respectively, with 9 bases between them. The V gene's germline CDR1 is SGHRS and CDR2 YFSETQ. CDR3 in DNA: TGCGCCAGCAGCTTGGGTGGATTGGACACTGAAGCTTTCTTT. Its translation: CASSLGGLDTEAFF.

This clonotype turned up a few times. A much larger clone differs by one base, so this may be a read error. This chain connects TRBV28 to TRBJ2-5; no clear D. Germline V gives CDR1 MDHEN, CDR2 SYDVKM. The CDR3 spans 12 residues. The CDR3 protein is CANSIRQETQYF. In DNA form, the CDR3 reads TGTGCCAACAGTATAAGGCAAGAGACCCAGTACTTC.

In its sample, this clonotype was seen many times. The CDR3 loop is CASSVGQSGYTF. Here the CDR3 DNA reads TGTGCCAGCAGTGTCGGACAGAGTGGCTACACCTTC. V and J are TRBV2 and TRBJ1-2, with D maybe TRBD1 (6 bases). This CDR3 spans 12 amino acids. Germline V gene lookup returns CDR1 SNHLY and CDR2 FYNNEI. The V and J ends lost 4 bases and 7 bases respectively, with 10 bases between them.

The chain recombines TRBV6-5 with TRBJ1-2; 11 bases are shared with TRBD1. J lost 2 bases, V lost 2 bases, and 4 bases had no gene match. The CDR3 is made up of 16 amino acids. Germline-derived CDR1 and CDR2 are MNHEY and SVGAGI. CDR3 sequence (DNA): TGTGCCAGCAGTTACGTCCGGACAGGGGGCAACTATGGCTACACCTTC. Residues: CASSYVRTGGNYGYTF.

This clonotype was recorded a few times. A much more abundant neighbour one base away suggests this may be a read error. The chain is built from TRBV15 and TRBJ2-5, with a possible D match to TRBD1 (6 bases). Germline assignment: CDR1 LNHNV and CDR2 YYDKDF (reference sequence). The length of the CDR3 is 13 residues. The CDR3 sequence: CATSRDRQGTQYF. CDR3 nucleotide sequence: TGTGCCACCAGCAGGGACAGACAAGGGACCCAGTACTTC.

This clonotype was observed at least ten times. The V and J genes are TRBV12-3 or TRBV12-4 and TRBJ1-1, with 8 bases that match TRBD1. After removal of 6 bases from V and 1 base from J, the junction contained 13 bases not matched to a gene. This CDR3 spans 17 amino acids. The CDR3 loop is CASRQGTGPGRNTEAFF. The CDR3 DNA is TGTGCCAGCAGACAAGGGACAGGTCCCGGGAGGAACACTGAAGCTTTCTTT.

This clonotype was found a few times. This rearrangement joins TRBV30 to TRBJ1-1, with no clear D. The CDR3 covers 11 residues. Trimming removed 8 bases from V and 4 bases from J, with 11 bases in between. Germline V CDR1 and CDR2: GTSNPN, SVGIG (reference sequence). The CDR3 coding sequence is TGTGCCATCGACTGGAGCACTGAAGCTTTCTTT. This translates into CAIDWSTEAFF.

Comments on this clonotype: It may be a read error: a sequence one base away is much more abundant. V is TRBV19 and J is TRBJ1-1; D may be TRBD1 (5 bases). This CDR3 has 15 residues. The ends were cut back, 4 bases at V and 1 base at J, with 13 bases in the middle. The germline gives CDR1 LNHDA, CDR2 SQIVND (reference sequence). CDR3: CASSTRQTPNTEAFF. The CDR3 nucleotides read TGTGCCAGTAGTACACGACAGACTCCGAACACTGAAGCTTTCTTT. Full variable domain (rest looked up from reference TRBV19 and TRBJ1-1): DGGITQSPKYLFRKEGQNVTLSCEQNLNHDAMYWYRQDPGQGLRLIYYSQIVNDFQKGDIAEGYSVSREKKESFPLTVTSAQKNPTAFYLCASSTRQTPNTEAFFGQGTRLTVV.

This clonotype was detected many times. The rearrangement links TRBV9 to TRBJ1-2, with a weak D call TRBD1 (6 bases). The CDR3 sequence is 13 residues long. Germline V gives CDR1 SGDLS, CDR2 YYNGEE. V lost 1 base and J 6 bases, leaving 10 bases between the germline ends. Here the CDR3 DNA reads TGTGCCAGCAGCGTACAGGGGATCCATGGCTACACCTTC. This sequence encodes CASSVQGIHGYTF.

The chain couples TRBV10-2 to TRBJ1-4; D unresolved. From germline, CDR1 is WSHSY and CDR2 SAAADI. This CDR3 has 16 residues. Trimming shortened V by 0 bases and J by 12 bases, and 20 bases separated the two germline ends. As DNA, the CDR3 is TGCGCCAGCAGTGAGTCTCGGGCCTCAAGCCCCGCAGAACTGTTTTTT. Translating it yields CASSESRASSPAELFF.

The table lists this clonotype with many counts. The CDR3 protein is CASSPGDGRETQYF. In nucleotides, the CDR3 is TGTGCCAGCAGCCCAGGAGACGGGAGGGAGACCCAGTACTTC. The chain couples TRBV14 to TRBJ2-5; 7 bases are shared with TRBD2. Trimming took 4 bases from V and 5 from J; bases not matched to a gene: 7. The germline CDR1 and CDR2 sequences are SGHDN and FVKESK. The CDR3 covers 14 residues.

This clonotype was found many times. This chain's CDR3 is CASSVEGNPGNTIYF. CDR3 nucleotide sequence: TGTGCCAGCAGCGTAGAGGGGAACCCTGGAAACACCATATATTTT. The chain recombines TRBV9 with TRBJ1-3, with a tentative D call TRBD1 (5 bases). CDR3 length: 15 residues. The germline V gene has CDR1 SGDLS and CDR2 YYNGEE. V was shortened by 0 bases and J by 2 bases, with 9 bases between the two germline ends.

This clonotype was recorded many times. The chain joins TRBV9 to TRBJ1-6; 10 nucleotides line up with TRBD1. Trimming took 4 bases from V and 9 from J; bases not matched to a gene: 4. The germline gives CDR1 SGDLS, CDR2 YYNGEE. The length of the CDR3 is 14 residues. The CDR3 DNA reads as TGTGCCAGCAGCTTGGACAGGGGGTTTTCACCCCTCCACTTT. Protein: CASSLDRGFSPLHF.

Written as DNA, the CDR3 is TGTGCCAGTAGCCCCCCCTGGGGAGGGTACGAGCAGTACTTC. Its translation is CASSPPWGGYEQYF. The V call is TRBV19, the J call TRBJ2-7; 7 bases agree with TRBD2. Germline loops: CDR1 LNHDA, CDR2 SQIVND (reference sequence). The CDR3 length is 14 residues. With 6 bases clipped from V and 4 bases from J, the junction kept 9 bases outside the gene matches.

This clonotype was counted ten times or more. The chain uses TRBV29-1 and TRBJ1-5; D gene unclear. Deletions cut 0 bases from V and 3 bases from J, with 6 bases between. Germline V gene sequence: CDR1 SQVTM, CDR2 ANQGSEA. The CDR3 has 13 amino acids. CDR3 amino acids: CSVEEEANQPQHF. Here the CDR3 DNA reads TGCAGCGTTGAAGAAGAGGCCAATCAGCCCCAGCATTTT.

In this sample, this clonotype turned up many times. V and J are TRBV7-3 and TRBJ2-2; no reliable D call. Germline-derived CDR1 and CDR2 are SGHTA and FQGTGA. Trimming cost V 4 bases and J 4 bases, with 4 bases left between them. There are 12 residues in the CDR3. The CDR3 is CASSWSTGELFF. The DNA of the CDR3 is TGTGCCAGCAGCTGGTCCACCGGGGAGCTGTTTTTT.